The clone carrying this TCR beta chain was picked up a small number of times. V gave up 4 bases and J gave up 6 bases; unmatched junction bases: 6. Germline lookup yields CDR1 SGHNT and CDR2 YENEEA. The CDR3 is made up of 13 amino acids. This entry comes from a study of response to subunit inactivated influenza vaccine. In TCRdb, the RT-PCR reads were re-called with MiXCR into one record per CDR3 protein. Of roughly 500,000 distinct CDR3 sequences in the sample, more than 15% were seen once. This clonotype was sampled from a man aged 45 to 75 who received an inactivated influenza vaccine. The J gene is TRBJ2-7, the V gene TRBV11-3; the match to TRBD1 covers 7 bases. Sequenced material: CD4+ T cells sorted from PBMCs, taken approximately 25 months after vaccination. The CDR3 here is CASSSSDRAEQYF. The CDR3 DNA follows: TGTGCCAGCAGCTCCAGCGACAGGGCCGAGCAGTACTTC.